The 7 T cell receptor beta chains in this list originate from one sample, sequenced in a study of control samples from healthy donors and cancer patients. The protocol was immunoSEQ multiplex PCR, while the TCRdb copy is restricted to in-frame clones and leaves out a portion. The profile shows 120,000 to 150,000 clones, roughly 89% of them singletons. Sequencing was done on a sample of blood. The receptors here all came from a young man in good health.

The CDR3 DNA is TGTGCCAGCAGTTTGTTGGGTCAGGTTGGCAATCAGCCCCAGCATTTT. Translating gives CASSLLGQVGNQPQHF. The chain carries TRBV28 and TRBJ1-5; the D is unclear. The CDR3 runs 16 residues. V gave up 3 bases and J gave up 2 bases, with 14 bases separating them. Germline assignment: CDR1 MDHEN and CDR2 SYDVKM.

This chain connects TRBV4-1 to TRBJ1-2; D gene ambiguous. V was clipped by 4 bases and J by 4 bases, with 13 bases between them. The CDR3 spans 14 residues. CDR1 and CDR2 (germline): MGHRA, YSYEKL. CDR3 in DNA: TGCGCCAGCAGCCTGACCGAAGGAATCTATGGCTACACCTTC. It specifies CASSLTEGIYGYTF.

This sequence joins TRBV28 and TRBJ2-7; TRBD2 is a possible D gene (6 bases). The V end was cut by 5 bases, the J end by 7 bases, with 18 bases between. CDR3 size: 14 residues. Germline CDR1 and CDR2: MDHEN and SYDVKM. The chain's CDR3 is CASSLRTGVGEQYF. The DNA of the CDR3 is TGTGCCAGCAGTCTCAGGACGGGGGTGGGGGAGCAGTACTTC.

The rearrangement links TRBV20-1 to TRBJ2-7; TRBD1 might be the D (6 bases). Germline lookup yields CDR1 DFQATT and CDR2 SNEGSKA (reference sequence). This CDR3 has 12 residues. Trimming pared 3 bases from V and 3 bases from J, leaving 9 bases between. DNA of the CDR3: TGCAGTGCTAGTCACAGGGACTACGAGCAGTACTTC. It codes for CSASHRDYEQYF.

CDR3 sequence reads: CASSPTSGRPYEQYF. The CDR3 nucleotides read TGCGCCAGCAGCCCTACTAGCGGGCGTCCCTACGAGCAGTACTTC. The chain recombines TRBV4-1 with TRBJ2-7; 9 bases map to TRBD2. Per the germline V gene, CDR1 is MGHRA and CDR2 is YSYEKL. The CDR3 consists of 15 residues. V was clipped by 4 bases and J by 2 bases; unmatched bases: 6.

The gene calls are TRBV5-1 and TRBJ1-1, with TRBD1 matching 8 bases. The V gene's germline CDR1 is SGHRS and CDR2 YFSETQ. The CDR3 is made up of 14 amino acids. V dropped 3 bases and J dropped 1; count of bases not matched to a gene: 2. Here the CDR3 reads CASSSGQGNTEAFF. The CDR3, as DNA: TGCGCCAGCAGCTCAGGACAGGGGAACACTGAAGCTTTCTTT.

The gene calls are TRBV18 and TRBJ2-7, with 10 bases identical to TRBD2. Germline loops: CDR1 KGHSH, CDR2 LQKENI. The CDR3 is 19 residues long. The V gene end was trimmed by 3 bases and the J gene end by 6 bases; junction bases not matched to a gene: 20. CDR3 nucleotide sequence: TGTGCCAGCTCACCCCTTGCCGTCAGCGGGAGGGCCGGAGTCGGCGAGCAGTACTTC. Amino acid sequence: CASSPLAVSGRAGVGEQYF. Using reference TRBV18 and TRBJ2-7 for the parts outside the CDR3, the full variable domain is NAGVMQNPRHLVRRRGQEARLRCSPMKGHSHVYWYRQLPEEGLKFMVYLQKENIIDESGMPKERFSAEFPKEGPSILRIQQVVRGDSAAYFCASSPLAVSGRAGVGEQYFGPGTRLTVT.